This T cell receptor (beta chain) was observed in a study of T-cell reconstitution after alpha-beta-depleted transplantation in children. This CDR3 region has 15 residues. V was pared by 0 bases and J by 3 bases, with 3 bases of the junction left unmatched. CDR1 SGHRS and CDR2 YFSETQ come from the germline V gene. TCRbeta library preparation incorporated unique molecular identifiers. TCRdb redid the calling of the PCR reads with MiXCR, one entry per CDR3 protein. The top ten clones hold approximately 2.3% of a sample with approximately 350,000 distinct CDR3 sequences, about 9.4% of them seen once. This clonotype was counted at least ten times.

The rearrangement uses TRBV5-1 and TRBJ2-1, with 7 bases identical to TRBD2. The TCR comes from a human donor who donated a stem cell graft to a child with acute lymphoblastic leukemia. The sample consisted of PBMCs from the stem cell graft donor, taken from the stem cell graft. CDR3 protein: CASSLGLADYNEQFF. The CDR3 DNA sequence: TGCGCCAGCAGCTTGGGGCTAGCGGACTACAATGAGCAGTTCTTC.